The 18 T cell receptor beta chains below were found in one sample sequenced in a study of spatial heterogeneity in lung cancer. Time point specified: blood at routine non-recurrence follow-up after resection. MiXCR, applied by TCRdb to the 5' RACE reads, yields one record per CDR3 protein. The repertoire holds around 45,000 distinct CDR3 sequences, with around 21% as singletons. The sample here was PBMCs, taken at follow-up. The source of these receptors is a female donor with early-stage non-small cell lung cancer.

This rearrangement joins TRBV19 to TRBJ1-1; D not resolved. This CDR3 contains 14 residues. V gave up 3 bases and J gave up 3 bases, with 11 bases separating them. Germline V lookup: CDR1 LNHDA, CDR2 SQIVND (reference sequence). The CDR3: CASSIRTWDTEAFF. CDR3 DNA sequence: TGTGCCAGTAGTATTAGGACCTGGGACACTGAAGCTTTCTTT. Variable domain in full (rest from reference TRBV19 and TRBJ1-1): DGGITQSPKYLFRKEGQNVTLSCEQNLNHDAMYWYRQDPGQGLRLIYYSQIVNDFQKGDIAEGYSVSREKKESFPLTVTSAQKNPTAFYLCASSIRTWDTEAFFGQGTRLTVV.

The genes are TRBV2 and TRBJ2-5, with D perhaps being TRBD1 or TRBD2 (5 bases each). This CDR3 has 13 amino acids. V was trimmed by 8 bases and J by 3 bases, leaving 13 bases between them. The germline V gene has CDR1 SNHLY and CDR2 FYNNEI. The CDR3 is CASDRDGKETQYF. The CDR3, as DNA: TGTGCCAGCGACCGGGACGGGAAAGAGACCCAGTACTTC.

This clonotype was seen ten or more times. J is TRBJ2-1 and V is TRBV10-3; tentatively, D is TRBD2 (5 bases). The CDR3 is 14 residues long. The V end was cut by 3 bases, the J end by 8 bases, with 14 bases between. CDR1 is ENHRY, CDR2 SYGVKD, per germline. CDR3 residues: CAISDQLGPHEQFF. The CDR3 nucleotides read TGTGCCATCAGTGATCAACTAGGCCCCCATGAGCAGTTCTTC.

This clonotype was found many times. The CDR3 nucleotides are TGTGCCAGCAGCTTTGGGACTAGCGGTTACAATGAGCAGTTCTTC. Protein sequence: CASSFGTSGYNEQFF. The V call is TRBV7-3, the J call TRBJ2-1, with 11 nucleotides matching TRBD2. Germline trimming cut 3 bases from V and 4 bases from J; bases unmatched to any gene: 2. Germline V gene data show CDR1 as SGHTA and CDR2 as FQGTGA. The CDR3 has 15 residues.

V is TRBV24-1 and J is TRBJ2-3; D gene uncertain. The CDR3 is 14 amino acids. V gave up 3 bases and J gave up 5 bases, with 11 bases separating them. Germline CDR1 reads KGHDR; CDR2 reads SFDVKD. The DNA for the CDR3 is TGTGCCACCAGTGATCGTAGGGTGGAAGATACGCAGTATTTT. Translated, it gives CATSDRRVEDTQYF.

This clonotype has at least ten counts. The chain is built from TRBV13 and TRBJ1-2, with a weak D call TRBD1 (5 bases). The germline V and J ends were trimmed by 3 bases and 4 bases, with 12 bases remaining between them. CDR1 is PRHDT and CDR2 is FYEKMQ in the germline V gene (reference sequence). CDR3 length: 14 amino acids. The CDR3, as DNA: TGTGCCAGCAGCTTTCCGACCGGGGGCTATGGCTACACCTTC. Translation: CASSFPTGGYGYTF.

This clonotype appeared many times. The chain employs TRBV7-8 and TRBJ2-5, with 11 bases that match TRBD2. Per germline, CDR1 SGHVS and CDR2 FQNEAQ. The CDR3 spans 15 residues. The trim removed 5 bases at V and 5 bases at J, leaving 7 bases unmatched. The chain's CDR3 is CASSSPSGRRETQYF. The DNA for the CDR3 is TGTGCCAGCAGCAGCCCTAGCGGGAGGAGGGAGACCCAGTACTTC. Variable domain in full (rest from reference TRBV7-8 and TRBJ2-5): GAGVSQSPRYKVAKRGQDVALRCDPISGHVSLFWYQQALGQGPEFLTYFQNEAQLDKSGLPSDRFFAERPEGSVSTLKIQRTQQEDSAVYLCASSSPSGRRETQYFGPGTRLLVL.

This clonotype was recorded a few times. The chain links TRBV29-1 to TRBJ2-3, with D tentatively TRBD1 (5 bases). This CDR3 contains 17 residues. V lost 0 bases to trimming and J lost 1 base, with 17 bases between them. From germline, CDR1 is SQVTM and CDR2 ANQGSEA. The CDR3, as DNA: TGCAGCGTTGAAGATCGTAGGAAAGGGGTTCGCACAGATACGCAGTATTTT. This sequence encodes CSVEDRRKGVRTDTQYF.

The chain carries TRBV7-8 and TRBJ2-3; no reliable D call. The CDR3 covers 13 residues. With 7 bases removed from V and 0 bases from J, the gap between germline ends came to 8 bases. CDR1 is SGHVS and CDR2 is FQNEAQ in the germline V gene. The CDR3 coding sequence is TGTGCCAGCAACAGCCCCAGCACAGATACGCAGTATTTT. Protein product: CASNSPSTDTQYF.

Many counts were recorded for this clonotype. The V and J genes are TRBV7-6 and TRBJ2-7; no reliable D call. Germline CDR1 and CDR2: SGHVS and FNYEAQ. Trimming took off 5 bases at V and 3 bases at J, with 11 bases between the two ends. The CDR3 contains 13 residues. This CDR3 is CASSRAVDYEQYV. The DNA for the CDR3 is TGTGCCAGCAGCCGGGCCGTGGACTACGAGCAGTACGTC.

The chain combines TRBV11-3 with TRBJ2-3; either TRBD1 or TRBD2 may supply D (5 bases each). V lost 5 bases to trimming and J lost 2 bases, with 14 bases between them. This CDR3 is 15 amino acids long. Germline V gene sequence: CDR1 SGHNT, CDR2 YENEEA. The CDR3 spells CASSVTGRTTDTQYF. The DNA for the CDR3 is TGTGCCAGCAGCGTCACGGGACGGACCACAGATACGCAGTATTTT.

This clonotype is labeled as medium-sized. The chain links TRBV7-2 to TRBJ1-6; D gene unclear. Germline V CDR1 and CDR2: SGHTA, FQGNSA. The CDR3 runs to 15 residues. V gave up 5 bases and J gave up 8 bases, with 16 bases separating them. CDR3 in amino acids: CASSLGRTGYSPLHF. CDR3 DNA: TGTGCCAGCAGCCTAGGGAGGACGGGATATTCACCCCTCCACTTT.

This chain links TRBV5-1 with TRBJ2-7, with 8 bases that match TRBD1. There are 14 residues in the CDR3. Germline V gives CDR1 SGHRS, CDR2 YFSETQ. J gave up 7 bases and V 4 bases, and 10 bases lay outside the gene matches. CDR3 in amino acids: CASSPDRGLGEQYF. CDR3 sequence (DNA): TGCGCCAGCAGCCCCGACAGGGGTTTAGGAGAGCAGTACTTC.

This clonotype was seen a handful of times. The gene calls are TRBV5-1 and TRBJ2-1; TRBD2 agrees at 9 bases. Per germline, CDR1 SGHRS and CDR2 YFSETQ. Trimming cost V 2 bases and J 9 bases; bases outside gene matches: 9. The CDR3 loop spans 15 amino acids. For the CDR3, the DNA is TGCGCCAGCAGCTTTCTTGCGGGAGGGCCGAGTGAGCAGTTCTTC. As protein: CASSFLAGGPSEQFF.

Ten or more counts support this clonotype. The chain combines TRBV19 with TRBJ2-1, with 8 nucleotides matching TRBD2. The CDR3 is made up of 15 amino acids. Germline assignment: CDR1 LNHDA and CDR2 SQIVND (reference sequence). V trimming: 1 base; J trimming: 11 bases; junction bases outside the gene matches: 10. The chain's CDR3 is CASSIASGGTGKQFF. The CDR3 bases are TGTGCCAGTAGTATAGCCAGCGGGGGCACCGGAAAGCAGTTCTTC.

With respect to this clonotype: A single base separates this from a much larger clone, so it may be a read error. The rearrangement joins TRBV29-1 to TRBJ2-7; D not resolved. Trimming stripped 4 bases from V and 1 base from J, with 11 bases between. The CDR3 is 13 residues long. Per germline, CDR1 SQVTM and CDR2 ANQGSEA. The DNA of the CDR3 is TGCAGCGTTGTCAAGTCTGGGTCCTACGAGCAGTACTTC. Its protein is CSVVKSGSYEQYF.

This clonotype came up many times. This sequence joins TRBV19 and TRBJ1-4; no firm D call. Trimming stripped 7 bases from V and 0 bases from J, with 9 bases between. The CDR3 length is 14 residues. The germline gives CDR1 LNHDA, CDR2 SQIVND (reference sequence). The CDR3 nucleotides read TGTGCCAGTAAGAGATACGCAACTAATGAAAAACTGTTTTTT. It specifies CASKRYATNEKLFF.

The chain combines TRBV3-1 with TRBJ2-2; TRBD2 agrees at 10 bases. The junction had 9 bases not matched to a gene; V was cut back by 5 bases and J by 3 bases. The CDR3 sequence is 17 residues long. Germline assignment: CDR1 LGHDT and CDR2 YNNKEL (reference sequence). The CDR3 is CASSLQRGGRDTGELFF. The CDR3 DNA reads TGTGCCAGCAGCTTGCAGCGGGGGGGCCGAGACACCGGGGAGCTGTTTTTT.